This T cell receptor (beta chain) was sequenced for a study of early T cells in non-severe SARS-CoV-2 infection. For the study at large: Bulk RNA isolated from unsorted whole blood underwent sequencing; chains were not paired.

The germline V gene has CDR1 SQVTM and CDR2 ANQGSEA. CDR3 length equals 13 residues. A single record per CDR3 protein comes from TCRdb applying MiXCR to the 5' RACE reads. The sample yields more than 65,000 distinct CDR3 sequences, 13% seen once. A note on this clonotype: Germline and junction disagree at one end, which may indicate a read error.

Sequences were obtained from whole blood. The chain is built from TRBV29-1 and TRBJ2-1, with 7 nucleotides matching TRBD1. The receptor's source is an adult who was a healthcare worker with PCR-confirmed SARS-CoV-2 infection or an uninfected control (not recorded which). CDR3 residues: CSIDTGVLNEQFF. The CDR3 coding sequence is TGCAGCATTGATACAGGGGTATTGAATGAGCAGTTCTTC.